Presented here are 9 T cell receptor beta chains from one specimen sequenced in a study of T cell responses to AZD1222 COVID-19 vaccine. Profiled with immunoSEQ multiplex PCR; TCRdb holds only in-frame clones, not every one. The table has hundreds of thousands of clones, almost 95% seen once. The input for sequencing was peripheral blood, taken 28 days after the second AZD1222 dose. These TCRs come from an adult who received the AZD1222 COVID-19 vaccine.

V is TRBV7-9 and J is TRBJ2-2, with TRBD2 matching 11 bases. The CDR3 is made up of 16 amino acids. With 3 bases clipped from V and 4 bases from J, the junction kept 4 bases outside the gene matches. Germline V gives CDR1 SEHNR, CDR2 FQNEAQ (reference sequence). CDR3 loop: CASSFGTSGSTGELFF. The CDR3 bases are TGTGCCAGCAGCTTTGGGACTAGCGGAAGCACCGGGGAGCTGTTTTTT.

This chain connects TRBV11-3 to TRBJ2-2; no clear D. Germline CDR1 reads SGHNT; CDR2 reads YENEEA. The CDR3 length is 14 residues. V was clipped by 2 bases and J by 0 bases, with 4 bases between them. CDR3 coding DNA: TGTGCCAGCAGCTTACAGGCGAACACCGGGGAGCTGTTTTTT. This codes for CASSLQANTGELFF.

This chain connects TRBV28 to TRBJ1-1; D remains ambiguous. Germline values: CDR1 MDHEN, CDR2 SYDVKM. The germline V and J ends were trimmed by 4 bases and 0 bases, with 9 bases remaining between them. The CDR3 has 14 amino acids. As DNA, the CDR3 is TGTGCCAGCAGTTCGGCAGGTCTGAACACTGAAGCTTTCTTT. Its translation is CASSSAGLNTEAFF.

CDR3: CASSLEQGSNEKLFF. The DNA of the CDR3 is TGTGCCAGCAGCTTGGAACAGGGTTCTAATGAAAAACTGTTTTTT. V usage is TRBV5-4 and J usage is TRBJ1-4, with a weak D call TRBD1 (6 bases). The CDR3 consists of 15 residues. Trimming left V 0 bases short and J 3 bases short, with 9 bases between. CDR1 and CDR2 (germline): SGHNT, YYREEE (reference sequence). The complete variable domain, with remaining parts taken from reference TRBV5-4 and TRBJ1-4, reads ETGVTQSPTHLIKTRGQQVTLRCSSQSGHNTVSWYQQALGQGPQFIFQYYREEENGRGNFPPRFSGLQFPNYSSELNVNALELDDSALYLCASSLEQGSNEKLFFGSGTQLSVL.

The V call is TRBV27, the J call TRBJ2-7; 8 nucleotides line up with TRBD2. CDR3 length: 14 amino acids. The ends lost 3 bases at V and 4 bases at J; junction bases unmatched: 5. The germline gives CDR1 MNHEY, CDR2 SMNVEV (reference sequence). The CDR3 loop reads CASSFSGSIYEQYF. The CDR3 nucleotides read TGTGCCAGCAGTTTCAGCGGGAGTATATACGAGCAGTACTTC.

The J gene is TRBJ1-3, the V gene TRBV2; 8 bases line up with TRBD1. CDR3 length: 14 residues. V lost 4 bases and J lost 4; bases outside the gene matches: 3. Germline V gene sequence: CDR1 SNHLY, CDR2 FYNNEI. The CDR3 sequence: CASSGTGSGNTIYF. The CDR3 region has the DNA TGTGCCAGCAGTGGGACAGGGTCCGGAAACACCATATATTTT.

The chain uses TRBV11-2 and TRBJ1-6; D unresolved. The CDR3 sequence is 14 residues long. V lost 5 bases and J 2 bases, leaving 7 bases between the germline ends. CDR1 is SGHAT and CDR2 is FQNNGV in the germline V gene. The CDR3 spells CASSPNPYNSPLHF. The CDR3, as DNA: TGTGCCAGCAGCCCGAACCCCTATAATTCACCCCTCCACTTT. The complete variable domain, with remaining parts taken from reference TRBV11-2 and TRBJ1-6, reads EAGVAQSPRYKIIEKRQSVAFWCNPISGHATLYWYQQILGQGPKLLIQFQNNGVVDDSQLPKDRFSAERLKGVDSTLKIQPAKLEDSAVYLCASSPNPYNSPLHFGNGTRLTVT.

The chain uses TRBV28 and TRBJ2-3; the D is unclear. CDR3 length: 12 amino acids. CDR1 and CDR2 (germline): MDHEN, SYDVKM. The V and J ends lost 2 bases and 4 bases respectively, with 4 bases between them. The CDR3 region is CASSLKADTQYF. CDR3 nucleotide sequence: TGTGCCAGCAGTTTAAAGGCAGATACGCAGTATTTT.

This sequence joins TRBV9 and TRBJ2-7, with 11 nucleotides matching TRBD2. CDR1 and CDR2 from the germline V gene are SGDLS and YYNGEE. Germline trimming cut 2 bases from V and 7 bases from J; bases unmatched to any gene: 5. The CDR3 has 14 residues. CDR3 sequence reads: CASSVTSGNKEQYF. The CDR3 bases are TGTGCCAGCAGCGTGACTAGCGGGAACAAAGAGCAGTACTTC.